Described below is a single TCR beta chain sequence and its context. What it binds is unknown. The data were obtained in a study of cytomegalovirus exposure and HLA in healthy donors. Study-level findings and limits: Many donors carried some public TCRs, although rarity characterized most TCR sequences. Researchers reported in a later analysis that a missense DCLRE1C variant was tied to TCR beta V- and J-gene trimming.

PCR involved 60 Vbeta and 13 Jbeta primers. In the original processing: An analysis performed later counted roughly 79 million unique TCR beta chains (roughly 11 million of them shared). TCRdb keeps only in-frame clones here, not all; method: immunoSEQ multiplex PCR. V, J and clone size were drawn from that table, and D and trimming were deduced from the DNA. Recorded for this sample: around 130,000 clones. The source material was PBMCs. The sequence was obtained from a woman aged 55 to 70 in good health and CMV-seronegative.

CDR3 loop: CASSTPGQRNSPLHF. CDR3 coding DNA: TGTGCCAGCAGCACCCCGGGACAGCGTAATTCACCCCTCCACTTT. The chain couples TRBV9 to TRBJ1-6; TRBD1 matches at 7 bases. Trimming removed 4 bases from V and 6 bases from J; junction bases left unmatched: 7. Germline V lookup: CDR1 SGDLS, CDR2 YYNGEE. This CDR3 is built from 15 residues.